The following is a T cell receptor beta chain sequence with its context. Its cognate antigen is unknown. Sequencing relied on a cDNA template that was reverse transcribed from extracted RNA. Only in-frame clones appear in the TCRdb table, and some are missing; sequencing was by immunoSEQ multiplex PCR. Counted here are 110,000 to 150,000 clones, roughly 50% occurring once; the ten biggest clones make up more than 15%. This specimen comes from a study of CD8+ T cells in alopecia areata. Across the study: Each of the treated patients was given oral tofacitinib, 5 to 10 mg twice daily, for moderate-to-severe alopecia areata. Findings of the study overall: Greater clonality was observed in lesional scalp samples, especially alopecia totalis/universalis, versus normal scalp.

Treatment defined: oral pan-JAK inhibitor, 5-10 mg twice daily. Patients with alopecia areata provided lesional scalp punch biopsies as well as peripheral blood. Germline CDR1 SGHDT, CDR2 YYEEEE. This CDR3 spans 12 amino acids. Between the trimmed V and J ends, which lost 7 bases and 3 bases, there was a span of 10 bases. This specimen was CD8+ T cells sorted from blood, taken at week 4, from a patient treated with tofacitinib. The chain recombines TRBV5-6 with TRBJ2-5; D could derive from TRBD1 or TRBD2 (5 bases each). The clonotype was recovered from a human donor with alopecia areata. DNA of the CDR3: TGTGCCAGCGGGGACGGGAAAGAGACCCAGTACTTC. Residues: CASGDGKETQYF. Variable domain in full (rest from reference TRBV5-6 and TRBJ2-5): DAGVTQSPTHLIKTRGQQVTLRCSPKSGHDTVSWYQQALGQGPQFIFQYYEEEERQRGNFPDRFSGHQFPNYSSELNVNALLLGDSALYLCASGDGKETQYFGPGTRLLVL.